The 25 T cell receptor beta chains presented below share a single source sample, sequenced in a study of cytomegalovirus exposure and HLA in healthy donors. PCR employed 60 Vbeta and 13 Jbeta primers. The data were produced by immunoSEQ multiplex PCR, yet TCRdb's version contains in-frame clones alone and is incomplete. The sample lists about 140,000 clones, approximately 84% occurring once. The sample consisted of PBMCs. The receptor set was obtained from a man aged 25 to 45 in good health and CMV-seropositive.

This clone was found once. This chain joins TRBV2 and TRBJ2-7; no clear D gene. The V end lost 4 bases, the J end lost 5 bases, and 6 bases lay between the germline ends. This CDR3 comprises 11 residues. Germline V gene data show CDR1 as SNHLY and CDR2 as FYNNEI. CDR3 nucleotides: TGTGCCAGCAGTGTACACGACGAGCAGTACTTC. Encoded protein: CASSVHDEQYF.

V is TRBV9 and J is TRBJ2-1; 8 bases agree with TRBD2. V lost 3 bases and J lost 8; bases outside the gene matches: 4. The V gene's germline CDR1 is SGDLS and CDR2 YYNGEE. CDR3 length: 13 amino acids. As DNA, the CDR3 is TGTGCCAGCAGCGGAGACGGGGGGGATGAGCAGTTCTTC. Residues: CASSGDGGDEQFF.

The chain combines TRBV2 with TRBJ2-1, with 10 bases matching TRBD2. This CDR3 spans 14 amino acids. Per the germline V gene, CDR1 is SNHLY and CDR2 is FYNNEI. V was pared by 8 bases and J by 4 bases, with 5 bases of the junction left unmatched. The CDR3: CASDRTSGYNEQFF. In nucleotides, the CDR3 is TGTGCCAGCGACAGGACTAGCGGATACAATGAGCAGTTCTTC.

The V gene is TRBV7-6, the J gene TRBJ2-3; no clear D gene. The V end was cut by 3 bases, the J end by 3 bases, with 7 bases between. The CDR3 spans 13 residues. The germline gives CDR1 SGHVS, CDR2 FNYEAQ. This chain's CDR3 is CASSFTETDTQYF. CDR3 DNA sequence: TGTGCCAGCAGCTTCACAGAAACAGATACGCAGTATTTT.

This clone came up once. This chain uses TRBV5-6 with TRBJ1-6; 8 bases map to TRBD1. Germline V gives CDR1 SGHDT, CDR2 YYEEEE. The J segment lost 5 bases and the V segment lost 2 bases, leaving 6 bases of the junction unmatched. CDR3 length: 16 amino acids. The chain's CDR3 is CASSFLGQANNSPLHF. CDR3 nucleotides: TGTGCCAGCAGCTTTCTGGGACAGGCGAATAATTCACCCCTCCACTTT.

CDR3 sequence: CASSHSWEGEQFF. In DNA, the CDR3 is TGCGCCAGCAGCCACTCCTGGGAGGGTGAGCAGTTCTTC. The genes are TRBV4-1 and TRBJ2-1; 7 positions agree with TRBD2. Trimming removed 3 bases from V and 9 bases from J; junction bases left unmatched: 5. This CDR3 contains 13 residues. CDR1 and CDR2 from the germline V gene are MGHRA and YSYEKL.

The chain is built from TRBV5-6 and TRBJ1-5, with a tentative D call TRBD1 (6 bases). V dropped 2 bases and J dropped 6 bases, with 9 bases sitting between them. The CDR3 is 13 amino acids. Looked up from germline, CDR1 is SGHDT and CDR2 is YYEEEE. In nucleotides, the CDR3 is TGTGCCAGCAGCTTACAGGGAAGTCAGCCCCAGCATTTT. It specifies CASSLQGSQPQHF.

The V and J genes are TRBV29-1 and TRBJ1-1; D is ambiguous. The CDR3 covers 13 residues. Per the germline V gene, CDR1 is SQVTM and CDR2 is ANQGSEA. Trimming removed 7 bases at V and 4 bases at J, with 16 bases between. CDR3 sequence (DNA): TGCAGCGCCAGGAGGGTTGACGGCACTGAAGCTTTCTTT. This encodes CSARRVDGTEAFF.

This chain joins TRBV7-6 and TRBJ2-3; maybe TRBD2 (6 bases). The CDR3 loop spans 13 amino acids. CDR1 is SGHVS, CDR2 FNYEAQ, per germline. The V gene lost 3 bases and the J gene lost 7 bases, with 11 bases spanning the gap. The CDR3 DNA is TGTGCCAGCAGCTTTTCGGGAGACAATACGCAGTATTTT. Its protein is CASSFSGDNTQYF.

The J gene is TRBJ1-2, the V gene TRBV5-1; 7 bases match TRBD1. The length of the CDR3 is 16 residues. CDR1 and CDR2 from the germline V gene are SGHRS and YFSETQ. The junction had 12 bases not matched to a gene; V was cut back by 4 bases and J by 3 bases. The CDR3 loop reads CASSRQGRVEDYGYTF. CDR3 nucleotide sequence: TGCGCCAGCAGCCGACAGGGCAGAGTAGAGGACTATGGCTACACCTTC. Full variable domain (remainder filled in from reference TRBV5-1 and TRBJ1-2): KAGVTQTPRYLIKTRGQQVTLSCSPISGHRSVSWYQQTPGQGLQFLFEYFSETQRNKGNFPGRFSGRQFSNSRSEMNVSTLELGDSALYLCASSRQGRVEDYGYTFGSGTRLTVV.

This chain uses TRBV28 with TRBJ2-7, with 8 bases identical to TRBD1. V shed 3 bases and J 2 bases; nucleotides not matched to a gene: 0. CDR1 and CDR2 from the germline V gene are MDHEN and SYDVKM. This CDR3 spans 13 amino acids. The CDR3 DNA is TGTGCCAGCAGTTTGGACAGGGCCTACGAGCAGTACTTC. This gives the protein CASSLDRAYEQYF.

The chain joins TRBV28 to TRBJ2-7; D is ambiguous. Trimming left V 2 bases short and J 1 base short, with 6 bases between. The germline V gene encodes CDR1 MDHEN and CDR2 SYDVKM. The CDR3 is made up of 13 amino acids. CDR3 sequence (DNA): TGTGCCAGCAGTTTAGGCAGTTCCTACGAGCAGTACTTC. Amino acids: CASSLGSSYEQYF.

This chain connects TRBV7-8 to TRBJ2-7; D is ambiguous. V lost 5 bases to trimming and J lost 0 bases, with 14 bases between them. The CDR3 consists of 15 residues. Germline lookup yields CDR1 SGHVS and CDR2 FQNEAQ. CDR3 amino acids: CASSTLDTPSYEQYF. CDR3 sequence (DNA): TGTGCCAGCAGCACACTTGACACTCCCTCCTACGAGCAGTACTTC.

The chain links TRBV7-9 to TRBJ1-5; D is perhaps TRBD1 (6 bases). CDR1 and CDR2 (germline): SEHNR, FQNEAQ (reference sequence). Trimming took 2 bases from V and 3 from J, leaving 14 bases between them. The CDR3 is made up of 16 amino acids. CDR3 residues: CASSLTGGPSNQPQHF. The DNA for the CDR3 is TGTGCCAGCAGCTTAACGGGGGGGCCCTCCAATCAGCCCCAGCATTTT.

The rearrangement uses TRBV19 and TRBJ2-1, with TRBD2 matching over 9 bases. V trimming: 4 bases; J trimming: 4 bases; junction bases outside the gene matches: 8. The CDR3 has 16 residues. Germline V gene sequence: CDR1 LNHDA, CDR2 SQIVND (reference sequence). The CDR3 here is CASSTEGTSRYNEQFF. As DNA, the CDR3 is TGTGCCAGTAGTACTGAAGGGACTAGCCGTTACAATGAGCAGTTCTTC. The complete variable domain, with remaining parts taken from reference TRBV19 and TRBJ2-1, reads DGGITQSPKYLFRKEGQNVTLSCEQNLNHDAMYWYRQDPGQGLRLIYYSQIVNDFQKGDIAEGYSVSREKKESFPLTVTSAQKNPTAFYLCASSTEGTSRYNEQFFGPGTRLTVL.

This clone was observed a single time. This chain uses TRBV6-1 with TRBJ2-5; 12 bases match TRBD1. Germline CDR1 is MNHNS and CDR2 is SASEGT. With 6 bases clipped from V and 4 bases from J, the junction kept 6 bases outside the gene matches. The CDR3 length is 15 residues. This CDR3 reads CASSGTGGYLETQYF. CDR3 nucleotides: TGTGCCAGCAGCGGGACAGGGGGCTATCTAGAGACCCAGTACTTC.

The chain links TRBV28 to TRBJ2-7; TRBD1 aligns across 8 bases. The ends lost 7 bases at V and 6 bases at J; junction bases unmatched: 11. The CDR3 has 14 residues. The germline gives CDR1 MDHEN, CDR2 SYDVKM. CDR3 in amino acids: CASILSGGVSEQYF. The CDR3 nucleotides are TGTGCCAGCATCCTCTCAGGGGGCGTAAGCGAGCAGTACTTC.

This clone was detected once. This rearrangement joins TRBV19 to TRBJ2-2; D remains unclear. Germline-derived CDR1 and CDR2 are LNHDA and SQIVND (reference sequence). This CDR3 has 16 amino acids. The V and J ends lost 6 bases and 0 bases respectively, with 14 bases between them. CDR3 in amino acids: CASRGSEAPNTGELFF. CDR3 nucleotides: TGTGCCAGTAGGGGTAGTGAGGCACCGAACACCGGGGAGCTGTTTTTT.

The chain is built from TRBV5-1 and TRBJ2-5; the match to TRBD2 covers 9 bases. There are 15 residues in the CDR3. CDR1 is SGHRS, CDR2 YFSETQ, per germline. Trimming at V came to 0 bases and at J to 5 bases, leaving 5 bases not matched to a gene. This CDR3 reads CASSLVSGSGETQYF. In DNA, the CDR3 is TGCGCCAGCAGCTTGGTTAGCGGGAGTGGTGAGACCCAGTACTTC.

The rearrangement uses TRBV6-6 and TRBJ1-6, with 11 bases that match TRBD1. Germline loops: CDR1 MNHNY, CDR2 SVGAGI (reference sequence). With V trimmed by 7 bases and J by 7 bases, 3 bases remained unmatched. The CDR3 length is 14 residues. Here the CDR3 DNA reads TGTGCCAGCATGAGGACAGGGGGCAATTCACCCCTCCACTTT. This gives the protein CASMRTGGNSPLHF.

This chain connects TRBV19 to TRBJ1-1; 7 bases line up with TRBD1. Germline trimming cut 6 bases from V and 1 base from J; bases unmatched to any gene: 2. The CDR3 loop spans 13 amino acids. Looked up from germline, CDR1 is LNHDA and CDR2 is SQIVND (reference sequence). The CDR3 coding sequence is TGTGCCAGTAGGGGACAGACGAACACTGAAGCTTTCTTT. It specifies CASRGQTNTEAFF.

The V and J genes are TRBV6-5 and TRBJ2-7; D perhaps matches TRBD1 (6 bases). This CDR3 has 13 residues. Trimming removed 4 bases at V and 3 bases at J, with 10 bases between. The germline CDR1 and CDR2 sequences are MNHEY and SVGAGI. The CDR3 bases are TGTGCCAGCAGTTCGAGAGGGGGCTACGAGCAGTACTTC. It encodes CASSSRGGYEQYF.

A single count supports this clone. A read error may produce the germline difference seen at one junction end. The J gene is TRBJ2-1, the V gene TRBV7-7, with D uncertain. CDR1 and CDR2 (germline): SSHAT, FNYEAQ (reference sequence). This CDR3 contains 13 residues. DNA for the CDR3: TGTGCTAGCAGCTCTGCATCGAGCAACGAGCAGTTCTTC. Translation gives CASSSASSNEQFF.

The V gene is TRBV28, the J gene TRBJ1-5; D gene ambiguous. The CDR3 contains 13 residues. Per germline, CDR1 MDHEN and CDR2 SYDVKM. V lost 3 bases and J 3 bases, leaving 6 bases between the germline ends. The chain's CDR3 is CASSFNINQPQHF. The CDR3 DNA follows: TGTGCCAGCAGTTTTAACATCAATCAGCCCCAGCATTTT.

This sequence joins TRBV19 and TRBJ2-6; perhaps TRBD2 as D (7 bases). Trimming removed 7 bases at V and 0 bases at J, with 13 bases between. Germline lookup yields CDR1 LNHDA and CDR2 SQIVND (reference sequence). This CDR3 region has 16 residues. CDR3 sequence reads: CASTTGRVSGANVLTF. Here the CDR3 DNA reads TGTGCCAGTACTACAGGGAGGGTCTCTGGGGCCAACGTCCTGACTTTC.